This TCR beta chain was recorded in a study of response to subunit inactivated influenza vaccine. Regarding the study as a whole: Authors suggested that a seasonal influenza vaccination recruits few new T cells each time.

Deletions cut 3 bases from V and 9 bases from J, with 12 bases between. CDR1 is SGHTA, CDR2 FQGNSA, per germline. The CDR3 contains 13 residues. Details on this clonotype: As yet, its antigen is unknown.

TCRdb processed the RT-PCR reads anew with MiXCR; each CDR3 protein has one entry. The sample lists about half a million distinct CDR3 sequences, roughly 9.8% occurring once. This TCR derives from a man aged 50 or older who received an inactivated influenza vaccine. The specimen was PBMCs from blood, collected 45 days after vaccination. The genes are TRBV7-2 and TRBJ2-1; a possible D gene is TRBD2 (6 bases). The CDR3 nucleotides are TGTGCCAGCAGCTTCCCCGGGAGAACTGAGCAGTTCTTC. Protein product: CASSFPGRTEQFF.